Reported below is one T cell receptor (beta chain). Its antigen remains unknown. The sample belongs to a study of T cell responses to AZD1222 COVID-19 vaccine. Overall study findings and caveats: Variant regions that are unmutated are reportedly the target of nearly half of spike-specific TCRs.

Trimming shortened V by 0 bases and J by 4 bases, and 4 bases separated the two germline ends. The CDR3 consists of 12 residues. CDR1 is SQVTM and CDR2 is ANQGSEA in the germline V gene. Measured with immunoSEQ multiplex PCR; TCRdb has only the in-frame clones, and not every one. Among 130,000 or so clones listed, roughly 93% were seen once. This sequence joins TRBV29-1 and TRBJ1-5; no clear D gene. The material was peripheral blood, obtained on day 0 of AZD1222 vaccination. The origin of this receptor is an adult in good health. The CDR3, as DNA: TGCAGCGTTGAAGAGGGAAATCAGCCCCAGCATTTT. Translation gives CSVEEGNQPQHF.